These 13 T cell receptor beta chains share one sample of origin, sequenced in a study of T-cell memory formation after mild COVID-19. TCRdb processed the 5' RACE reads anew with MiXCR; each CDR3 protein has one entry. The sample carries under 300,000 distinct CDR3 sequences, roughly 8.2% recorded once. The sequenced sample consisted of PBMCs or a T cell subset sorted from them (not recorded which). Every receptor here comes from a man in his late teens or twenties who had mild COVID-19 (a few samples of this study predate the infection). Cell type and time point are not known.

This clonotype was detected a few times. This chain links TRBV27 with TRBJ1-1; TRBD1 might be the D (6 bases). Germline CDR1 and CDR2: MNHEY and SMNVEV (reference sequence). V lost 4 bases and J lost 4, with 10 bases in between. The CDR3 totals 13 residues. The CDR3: CASSYGQSTEAFF. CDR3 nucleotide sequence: TGTGCCAGCAGTTACGGACAGAGCACTGAAGCTTTCTTT.

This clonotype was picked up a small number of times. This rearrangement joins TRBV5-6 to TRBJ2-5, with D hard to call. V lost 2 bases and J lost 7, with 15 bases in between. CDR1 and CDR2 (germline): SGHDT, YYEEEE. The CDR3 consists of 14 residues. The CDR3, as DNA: TGTGCCAGCAGCTTTGGTACTTTCGACGGGACCCAGTACTTC. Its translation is CASSFGTFDGTQYF. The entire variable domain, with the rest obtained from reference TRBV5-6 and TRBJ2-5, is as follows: DAGVTQSPTHLIKTRGQQVTLRCSPKSGHDTVSWYQQALGQGPQFIFQYYEEEERQRGNFPDRFSGHQFPNYSSELNVNALLLGDSALYLCASSFGTFDGTQYFGPGTRLLVL.

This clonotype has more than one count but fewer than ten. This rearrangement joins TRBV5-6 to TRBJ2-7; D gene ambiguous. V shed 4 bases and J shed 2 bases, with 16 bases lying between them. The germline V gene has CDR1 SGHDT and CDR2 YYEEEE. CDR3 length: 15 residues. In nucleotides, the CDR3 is TGTGCCAGCAGCCAAACAGTGAATTCACCCTACGAGCAGTACGTC. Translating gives CASSQTVNSPYEQYV.

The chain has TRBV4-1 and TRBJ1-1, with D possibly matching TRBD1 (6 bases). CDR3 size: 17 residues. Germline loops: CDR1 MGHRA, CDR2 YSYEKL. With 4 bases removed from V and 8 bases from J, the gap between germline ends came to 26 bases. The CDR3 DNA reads TGCGCCAGCAGCCTAGGGCCCCCCGGTGGTCAGGGGAACGAAGCTTTCTTT. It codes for CASSLGPPGGQGNEAFF.

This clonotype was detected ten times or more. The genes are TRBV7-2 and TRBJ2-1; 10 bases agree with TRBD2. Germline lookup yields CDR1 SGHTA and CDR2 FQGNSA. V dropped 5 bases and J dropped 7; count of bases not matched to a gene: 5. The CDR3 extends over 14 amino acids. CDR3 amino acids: CASSPGLAINEQFF. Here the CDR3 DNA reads TGTGCCAGCAGCCCGGGACTAGCGATAAATGAGCAGTTCTTC.

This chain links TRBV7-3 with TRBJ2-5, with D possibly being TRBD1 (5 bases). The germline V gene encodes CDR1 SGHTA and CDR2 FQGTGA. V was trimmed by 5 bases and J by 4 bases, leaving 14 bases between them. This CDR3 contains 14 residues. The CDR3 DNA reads TGTGCCAGCAGCCCATTTTCAGGGCCAGAGACCCAGTACTTC. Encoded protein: CASSPFSGPETQYF.

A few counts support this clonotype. DNA of the CDR3: TGTGCCAGCAGTGACTGGACAGGGGAAAATGAAAAACTGTTTTTT. It encodes CASSDWTGENEKLFF. The rearrangement joins TRBV25-1 to TRBJ1-4, with 9 bases lining up with TRBD1. V lost 3 bases, J lost 5 bases, and 4 bases stayed unmatched. The V gene's germline CDR1 is MGHDK and CDR2 SYGVNS. The CDR3 has 15 residues.

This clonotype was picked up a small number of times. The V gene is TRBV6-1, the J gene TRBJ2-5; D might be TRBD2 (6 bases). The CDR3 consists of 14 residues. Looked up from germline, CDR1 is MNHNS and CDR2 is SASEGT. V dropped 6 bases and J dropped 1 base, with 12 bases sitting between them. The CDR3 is CASSHWGVQETQYF. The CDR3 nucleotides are TGTGCCAGCAGCCACTGGGGGGTCCAAGAGACCCAGTACTTC.

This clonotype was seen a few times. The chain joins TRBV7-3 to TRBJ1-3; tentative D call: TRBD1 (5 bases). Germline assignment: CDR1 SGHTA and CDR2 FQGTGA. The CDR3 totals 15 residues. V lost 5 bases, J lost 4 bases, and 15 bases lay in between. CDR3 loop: CASSPGGNSGNTIYF. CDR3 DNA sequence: TGTGCCAGCAGCCCGGGGGGAAATTCGGGAAACACCATATATTTT.

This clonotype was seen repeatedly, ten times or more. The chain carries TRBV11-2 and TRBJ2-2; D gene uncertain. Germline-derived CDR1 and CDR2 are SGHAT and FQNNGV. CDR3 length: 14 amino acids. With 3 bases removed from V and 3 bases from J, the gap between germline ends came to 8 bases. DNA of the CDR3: TGTGCCAGCAGCTTTTTAGAGGACACCGGGGAGCTGTTTTTT. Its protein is CASSFLEDTGELFF.

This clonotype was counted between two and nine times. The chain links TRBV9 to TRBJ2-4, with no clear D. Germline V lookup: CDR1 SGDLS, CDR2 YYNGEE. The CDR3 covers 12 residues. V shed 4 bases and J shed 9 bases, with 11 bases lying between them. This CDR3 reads CASSPMVIIQYF. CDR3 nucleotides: TGTGCCAGCAGCCCCATGGTCATCATTCAGTACTTC.

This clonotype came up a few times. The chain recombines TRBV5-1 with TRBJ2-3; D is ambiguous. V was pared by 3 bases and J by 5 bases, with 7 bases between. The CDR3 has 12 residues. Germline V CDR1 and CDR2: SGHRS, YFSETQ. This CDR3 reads CASSSHLDTQYF. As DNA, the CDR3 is TGCGCCAGCAGCTCACACTTAGATACGCAGTATTTT.

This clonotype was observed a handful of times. The CDR3 protein is CASSSRRGNNEQFF. Here the CDR3 DNA reads TGTGCCAGCAGCTCCAGACGCGGGAACAATGAGCAGTTCTTC. The rearrangement joins TRBV14 to TRBJ2-1; possibly TRBD2 for D (6 bases). Germline CDR1 is SGHDN and CDR2 is FVKESK. The CDR3 is made up of 14 amino acids. V was clipped by 5 bases and J by 5 bases, with 13 bases between them.